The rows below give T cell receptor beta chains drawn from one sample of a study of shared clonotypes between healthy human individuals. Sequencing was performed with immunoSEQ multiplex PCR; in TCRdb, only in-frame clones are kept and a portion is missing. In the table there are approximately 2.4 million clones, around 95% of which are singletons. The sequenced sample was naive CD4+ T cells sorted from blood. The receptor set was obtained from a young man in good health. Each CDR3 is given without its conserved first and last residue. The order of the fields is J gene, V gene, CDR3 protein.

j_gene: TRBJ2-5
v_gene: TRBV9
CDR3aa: ASSVAGGGGQETQY

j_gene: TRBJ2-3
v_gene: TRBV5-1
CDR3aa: ASSLVGGTSTDTQY

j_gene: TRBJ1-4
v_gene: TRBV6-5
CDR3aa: ASSYSLTNEKLF

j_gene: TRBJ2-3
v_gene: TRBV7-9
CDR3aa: ASSMSIPDTQY

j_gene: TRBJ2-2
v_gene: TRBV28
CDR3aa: ASSLGLNTGELF

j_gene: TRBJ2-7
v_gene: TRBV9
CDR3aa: ASTLLYEQY

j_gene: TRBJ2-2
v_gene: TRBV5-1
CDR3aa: ASSLRGTSGTGELF

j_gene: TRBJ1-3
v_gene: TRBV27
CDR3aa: ASTFNVVGSGNTIY

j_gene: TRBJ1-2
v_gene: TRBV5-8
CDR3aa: ASRGTFNYGYT

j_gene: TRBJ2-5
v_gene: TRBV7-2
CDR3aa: ASSLLETQY

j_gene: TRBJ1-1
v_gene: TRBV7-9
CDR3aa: AITNTEAF

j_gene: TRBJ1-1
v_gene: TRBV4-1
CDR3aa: ASSQLTANTEAF

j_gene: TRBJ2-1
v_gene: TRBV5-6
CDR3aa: ASSLGGSGRSYNEQF

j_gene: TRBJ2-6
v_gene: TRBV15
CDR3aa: ATSRDRQGIGGSGANVLT

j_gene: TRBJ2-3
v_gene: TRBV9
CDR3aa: ASSVGEHTDTQY

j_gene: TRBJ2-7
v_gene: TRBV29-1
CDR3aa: SVELAGGEQY

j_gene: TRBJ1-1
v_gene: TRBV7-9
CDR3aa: ASSLPGQGGPEAF

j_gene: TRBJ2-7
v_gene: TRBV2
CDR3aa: ASSSYYEQY

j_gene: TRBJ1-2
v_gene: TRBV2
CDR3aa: ASYREGGGYT

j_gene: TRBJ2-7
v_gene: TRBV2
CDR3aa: ASRADGTYEQY

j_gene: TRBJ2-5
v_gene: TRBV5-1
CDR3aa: ASSQPDREETQY

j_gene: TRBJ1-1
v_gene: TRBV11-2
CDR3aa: ASSLRTENTEAF

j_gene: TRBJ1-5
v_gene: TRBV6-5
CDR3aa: ASSLTGTSNQPQH

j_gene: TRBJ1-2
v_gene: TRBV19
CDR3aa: ASRLGTPANYGYT

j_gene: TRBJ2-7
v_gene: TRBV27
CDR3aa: ASSSRGMREQY

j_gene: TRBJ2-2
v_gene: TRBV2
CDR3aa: ASRANQGHLTNTGELF

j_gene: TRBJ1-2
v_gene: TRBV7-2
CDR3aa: ASSLGRVANYGYT

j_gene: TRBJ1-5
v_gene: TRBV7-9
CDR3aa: ASSREGVGNQPQH

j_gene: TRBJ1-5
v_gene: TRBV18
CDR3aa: ASSPPGGNQPQH

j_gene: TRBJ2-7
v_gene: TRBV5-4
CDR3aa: ASSLAAQGGEQY

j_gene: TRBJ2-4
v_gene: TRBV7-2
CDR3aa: ASSLVGTAAKNIQY

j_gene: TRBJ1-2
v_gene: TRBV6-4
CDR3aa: ASSDSRGYT

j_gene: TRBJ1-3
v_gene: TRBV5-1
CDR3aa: ASSLTTGGNTIY